One and the same sample provided the 8 T cell receptor beta chains below, sequenced in a study of blood T cells in healthy people across ages. The authors ran a second PCR of 7 to 11 cycles using a sample-barcoded 5' primer and a J-beta primer mix. TCRdb reprocessed the 5' RACE reads with MiXCR, giving one entry per CDR3 protein. The sample shows 600,000 to 1,000,000 distinct CDR3 sequences, around 25% of them seen only once. This same sample was also taken into another study, of T cells of mothers and their children.

The sequencing sample was made of blood. These receptors were obtained from a boy younger than 18 in good health.

The chain is built from TRBV4-1 and TRBJ2-2; TRBD1 agrees at 8 bases. CDR1 MGHRA and CDR2 YSYEKL come from the germline V gene. The CDR3 length is 16 residues. Losses at the gene ends were 7 bases for V and 2 bases for J; bases not matched to a gene: 9. The CDR3 sequence is CASTIEPGGNTGELFF. In nucleotides, the CDR3 is TGCGCCAGCACCATCGAACCAGGGGGCAACACCGGGGAGCTGTTTTTT.

The CDR3 region has the DNA TGTGCCAGCAGTGAGAGGGCGGGGGCGATTAAGATTTTTCGGAAAGAGACCCAGTACTTC. It is translated as CASSERAGAIKIFRKETQYF. The chain links TRBV6-1 to TRBJ2-5; possible D gene TRBD2, 7 bases. V was trimmed by 3 bases and J by 3 bases, leaving 29 bases between them. The CDR3 has 20 amino acids. From germline, CDR1 is MNHNS and CDR2 SASEGT.

This clonotype was seen a handful of times. The chain recombines TRBV7-6 with TRBJ1-2; a possible D gene is TRBD1 (5 bases). The germline V gene has CDR1 SGHVS and CDR2 FNYEAQ. V lost 0 bases and J 0 bases, leaving 14 bases between the germline ends. The CDR3 covers 17 residues. CDR3 nucleotide sequence: TGTGCCAGCAGCTTAGCCACACTCGGGGCGGCTAACTATGGCTACACCTTC. Its translation is CASSLATLGAANYGYTF.

This clonotype was found a few times. CDR3: CASSPGTVWGQETQYF. The CDR3 DNA is TGTGCCAGCAGCCCAGGCACCGTTTGGGGCCAAGAGACCCAGTACTTC. V usage is TRBV7-2 and J usage is TRBJ2-5, with unresolved D. The germline V and J ends were trimmed by 5 bases and 1 base, with 17 bases remaining between them. The CDR3 has 16 residues. Germline V gene sequence: CDR1 SGHTA, CDR2 FQGNSA.

The chain recombines TRBV12-3 or TRBV12-4 with TRBJ2-2; no reliable D call. Between the trimmed V and J ends, which lost 6 bases and 3 bases, there was a span of 5 bases. The CDR3 spans 12 residues. The chain's CDR3 is CASRQYTGELFF. The CDR3 nucleotides read TGTGCCAGCAGACAATACACCGGGGAGCTGTTTTTT.

This clonotype was seen many times. The chain joins TRBV6-2 or TRBV6-3 to TRBJ2-1; tentatively, D is TRBD2 (5 bases). The CDR3 is 15 residues long. Trimming cost V 3 bases and J 0 bases, with 9 bases left between them. CDR1 and CDR2 (germline): MNHEY, SVGEGT. Here the CDR3 DNA reads TGTGCCAGCAGTTATCAGGCGGGCTCCTACAATGAGCAGTTCTTC. This codes for CASSYQAGSYNEQFF.

The chain recombines TRBV7-2 with TRBJ2-7, with 7 bases that match TRBD1. V was clipped by 4 bases and J by 5 bases; unmatched bases: 14. The CDR3 consists of 16 residues. Per the germline V gene, CDR1 is SGHTA and CDR2 is FQGNSA. CDR3 loop: CTSSSRQGRFVNEQYF. The CDR3 DNA reads as TGTACCAGCAGCTCCAGACAGGGAAGGTTTGTGAACGAGCAGTACTTC.

The chain employs TRBV5-5 and TRBJ2-1, with D perhaps TRBD2 (6 bases). V shed 2 bases and J shed 0 bases, with 15 bases lying between them. The CDR3 covers 17 residues. Germline V gene lookup returns CDR1 SGHKS and CDR2 YYEKEE (reference sequence). The CDR3 nucleotides are TGTGCCAGCAGCTTAGTGAGTCGGGGGAGCTCCTACAATGAGCAGTTCTTC. Protein: CASSLVSRGSSYNEQFF. Complete variable domain (other parts from reference TRBV5-5 and TRBJ2-1): DAGVTQSPTHLIKTRGQQVTLRCSPISGHKSVSWYQQVLGQGPQFIFQYYEKEERGRGNFPDRFSARQFPNYSSELNVNALLLGDSALYLCASSLVSRGSSYNEQFFGPGTRLTVL.